A single sample gave rise to the 10 T cell receptor beta chains below, sequenced in a study of read filtering for tumor transcriptome and immune sequencing. The library was built from around 0.4 ug RNA with molecular barcoded adaptors for alpha/delta and beta/gamma chains. TCRdb reprocessed the reads with MiXCR, giving one entry per CDR3 protein. This repertoire shows more than 55,000 distinct CDR3 sequences, roughly 19% found once; its top ten account for 11%. The sample consisted of a population of CD138-negative cells sorted from bone marrow. These receptors all come from a donor aged 40 or over with multiple myeloma.

This clonotype was seen at least ten times. The DNA for the CDR3 is TGCAGCGTTGACCGCGACAGGGTCCTGACGCAGTATTTT. Protein sequence: CSVDRDRVLTQYF. The chain employs TRBV29-1 and TRBJ2-3, with TRBD1 matching over 7 bases. The CDR3 has 13 amino acids. Looked up from germline, CDR1 is SQVTM and CDR2 is ANQGSEA. The V and J ends lost 3 bases and 9 bases, in that order; junction bases with no gene match: 9.

This clonotype ranks as medium-sized. This chain joins TRBV6-2 or TRBV6-3 and TRBJ2-2; D unresolved. V lost 4 bases and J 6 bases, leaving 6 bases between the germline ends. The CDR3 sequence is 12 residues long. Germline V CDR1 and CDR2: MNHEY, SVGEGT. The CDR3 coding sequence is TGTGCCAGCAGTTCTATGGCCGGGGAGCTGTTTTTT. The encoded protein is CASSSMAGELFF.

This clonotype occurred many times. The chain employs TRBV4-1 and TRBJ2-5; 10 nucleotides match TRBD2. The CDR3 contains 16 residues. With 4 bases clipped from V and 5 bases from J, the junction kept 10 bases outside the gene matches. In germline, CDR1 is MGHRA, CDR2 YSYEKL. The CDR3 protein is CASSLTGTSVRETQYF. CDR3 nucleotides: TGCGCCAGCAGCCTAACCGGGACTAGCGTTCGGGAGACCCAGTACTTC.

In its sample, this clonotype was seen many times. The chain couples TRBV5-1 to TRBJ1-1; 7 bases fit TRBD1. This CDR3 comprises 14 residues. The germline CDR1 and CDR2 sequences are SGHRS and YFSETQ. Trimming cost V 1 base and J 3 bases; bases outside gene matches: 3. DNA of the CDR3: TGCGCCAGCAGCTTGTCAGGGGGATACACTGAAGCTTTCTTT. This translates into CASSLSGGYTEAFF.

A remark on this clonotype: At one end the junction does not follow the germline gene, possibly because of a read error. This chain connects TRBV6-5 to TRBJ1-1, with 8 bases matching TRBD1. The CDR3 has 15 amino acids. In germline, CDR1 is MNHEY, CDR2 SVGAGI. The CDR3 nucleotides read TGTGCCAGCGGTTACGCAGACAGGGGGAACACTGAAGCTTTCTTT. Translation gives CASGYADRGNTEAFF.

This clonotype was seen ten or more times. V and J are TRBV5-6 and TRBJ2-1; D is ambiguous. The CDR3 length is 14 residues. Between the trimmed V and J ends, which lost 4 bases and 10 bases, there was a span of 18 bases. Germline CDR1 is SGHDT and CDR2 is YYEEEE. Here the CDR3 DNA reads TGTGCCAGCAGCCCAACATACAATCCTGCGGAGCAGTTCTTC. It specifies CASSPTYNPAEQFF.

This clonotype was found many times. The chain uses TRBV3-1 and TRBJ2-7; maybe TRBD2 (6 bases). The CDR3 spans 15 residues. V was clipped by 0 bases and J by 4 bases, with 13 bases between them. The germline CDR1 and CDR2 sequences are LGHDT and YNNKEL (reference sequence). The CDR3 spells CASSQDLSGVYEQYF. The CDR3 DNA sequence: TGTGCCAGCAGCCAAGATCTTTCGGGGGTGTACGAGCAGTACTTC.

This clonotype was observed at least ten times. The rearrangement uses TRBV29-1 and TRBJ1-1, with unresolved D. The CDR3 sequence is 12 residues long. The ends were cut back, 5 bases at V and 0 bases at J, with 7 bases in the middle. Germline lookup yields CDR1 SQVTM and CDR2 ANQGSEA. DNA of the CDR3: TGCAGCGTTAGGAACATGAACACTGAAGCTTTCTTT. This gives the protein CSVRNMNTEAFF.

This clonotype was detected many times. The chain has TRBV20-1 and TRBJ2-3, with a weak D call TRBD2 (5 bases). V lost 1 base and J 6 bases, leaving 23 bases between the germline ends. The germline CDR1 and CDR2 sequences are DFQATT and SNEGSKA (reference sequence). The CDR3 extends over 17 amino acids. The CDR3 region is CSARAEGASRFRDTQYF. The CDR3 DNA sequence: TGCAGTGCTAGAGCAGAAGGCGCTAGCCGCTTTAGGGATACGCAGTATTTT.

The gene calls are TRBV30 and TRBJ2-4, with D unclear. Trimming shortened V by 0 bases and J by 0 bases, and 6 bases separated the two germline ends. CDR3 length equals 14 residues. Germline CDR1 is GTSNPN and CDR2 is SVGIG (reference sequence). DNA for the CDR3: TGTGCCTGGAGTGTAACCGCAGCCAAAAACATTCAGTACTTC. Translated: CAWSVTAAKNIQYF.